A single sample gave rise to the 9 T cell receptor beta chains below, sequenced in a study of T-cell reconstitution after alpha-beta-depleted transplantation in children. Library preparation (for TCRbeta) was performed with unique molecular identifiers. Using its own MiXCR run on the PCR reads, TCRdb lists one record per CDR3 protein. The top ten clones hold approximately 4.3% of a sample with approximately 350,000 distinct CDR3 sequences, 13% of them seen once. The sequencing here drew on PBMCs, taken from the stem cell graft. Receptor source: a human donor who donated a stem cell graft to a child with Fanconi anemia.

This clonotype has only a few counts. The V gene is TRBV6-5, the J gene TRBJ2-2, with D perhaps TRBD2 (6 bases). V lost 1 base, J lost 3 bases, and 18 bases lay in between. The CDR3 is 18 residues long. The germline V gene has CDR1 MNHEY and CDR2 SVGAGI. The CDR3 spells CASSYFVPGEVYTGELFF. The CDR3, as DNA: TGTGCCAGCAGTTACTTTGTGCCGGGGGAGGTGTACACCGGGGAGCTGTTTTTT.

This chain connects TRBV10-3 to TRBJ2-2, with TRBD2 matching 10 bases. CDR3 length equals 16 residues. CDR1 and CDR2 from the germline V gene are ENHRY and SYGVKD. Trimming at V came to 3 bases and at J to 4 bases, leaving 5 bases not matched to a gene. In DNA form, the CDR3 reads TGTGCCATCAGTGAAATTAGCGGGGGGCCCACCGGGGAGCTGTTTTTT. It is translated as CAISEISGGPTGELFF.

The sample holds many counts of this clonotype. The chain has TRBV4-3 and TRBJ2-2, with D unclear. The germline gives CDR1 LGHNA, CDR2 YSLEER. The CDR3 runs to 15 residues. The V end was cut by 0 bases, the J end by 4 bases, with 9 bases between. The CDR3: CASSQDAQSTGELFF. CDR3 DNA sequence: TGCGCCAGCAGCCAAGATGCGCAGTCCACCGGGGAGCTGTTTTTT.

This clonotype was seen a handful of times. This chain connects TRBV11-2 to TRBJ2-1; 7 bases are shared with TRBD1. The CDR3 extends over 12 amino acids. J lost 8 bases, V lost 4 bases, and 2 bases had no gene match. The V gene's germline CDR1 is SGHAT and CDR2 FQNNGV. The CDR3 nucleotides are TGTGCCAGCAGCTGGACAGGTTATGAGCAGTTCTTC. As protein: CASSWTGYEQFF.

The genes are TRBV18 and TRBJ2-7; 8 bases agree with TRBD2. The CDR3 extends over 13 amino acids. Germline V gives CDR1 KGHSH, CDR2 LQKENI. Germline trimming cut 5 bases from V and 6 bases from J; bases unmatched to any gene: 6. The CDR3, as DNA: TGTGCCAGCTCAATACTAGCGGAGGCCGAGCAGTACTTC. The encoded protein is CASSILAEAEQYF.

This clonotype was observed at least ten times. The genes are TRBV7-3 and TRBJ2-3; D possibly corresponds to TRBD2 (6 bases). Per germline, CDR1 SGHTA and CDR2 FQGTGA. V was shortened by 5 bases and J by 2 bases, with 8 bases between the two germline ends. The CDR3 runs to 13 residues. The CDR3 protein is CASSRGSTDTQYF. The CDR3 DNA follows: TGTGCCAGCAGCCGGGGGTCCACAGATACGCAGTATTTT.

The chain combines TRBV15 with TRBJ2-5; no firm D call. Germline V gene lookup returns CDR1 LNHNV and CDR2 YYDKDF (reference sequence). The V end was cut by 0 bases, the J end by 5 bases, with 10 bases between. The CDR3 totals 14 residues. The chain's CDR3 is CATSREGAMETQYF. CDR3 DNA sequence: TGTGCCACCAGCAGAGAAGGCGCTATGGAGACCCAGTACTTC.

This clonotype appeared a few times. The J gene is TRBJ2-6, the V gene TRBV4-2; weak D call: TRBD1 (6 bases). V was pared by 4 bases and J by 2 bases, with 15 bases between. The length of the CDR3 is 17 residues. The germline gives CDR1 LGHNA, CDR2 YNFKEQ. The CDR3 nucleotides read TGTGCCAGCAGCCGGTTGACAGGAGGCACTGGGGCCAACGTCCTGACTTTC. Its protein is CASSRLTGGTGANVLTF.

There are many counts of this clonotype. The gene calls are TRBV12-3 or TRBV12-4 and TRBJ1-2; no definite D call. Trimming removed 1 base from V and 4 bases from J, with 10 bases in between. This CDR3 is 14 amino acids long. CDR3 bases: TGTGCCAGCAGTTTAGATTTACTAGGCTATGGCTACACCTTC. Protein sequence: CASSLDLLGYGYTF.